This T cell receptor (beta chain) came from a study of spatial heterogeneity in lung cancer. As for the study in general: There were, on average, more than 9.5 raw-read appearances for each unique TCR and UMI combination.

The time point was: sample taken at primary tumor resection. Donors were under 90 untreated early-stage non-small cell lung cancer patients. Whole RNA obtained from tumor, nontumor lung or frozen PBMC underwent sequencing without sorting. Trimming stripped 6 bases from V and 11 bases from J, with 14 bases between. CDR3 length: 12 amino acids. On this clonotype itself: This beta chain turned up in a library designed for alpha chains; as an off-target read, its abundance says little.

Each TCR cDNA molecule carried a unique molecular identifier. TCRdb itself ran the 5' RACE reads through MiXCR, one entry per CDR3 protein. The sample consists of hundreds of distinct CDR3 sequences, around 50% of them appearing once. This specimen consisted of normal lung tissue next to the tumor, obtained at surgery. This clonotype was obtained from a female donor with early-stage non-small cell lung cancer. The genes are TRBV12-3 or TRBV12-4 and TRBJ1-5; tentative D call: TRBD1 (6 bases). DNA for the CDR3: TGTGCCAGCAGCCCTATATCAGGGGCCCAGCATTTT. It is translated as CASSPISGAQHF.